What follows are 26 T cell receptor beta chains derived from one specimen sequenced in a study of T-cell reconstitution after alpha-beta-depleted transplantation in children. This sample's TCRbeta library carried unique molecular identifier barcodes. MiXCR, run by TCRdb on the PCR reads, gives a single entry per CDR3 protein. Found here are 200,000 to 300,000 distinct CDR3 sequences, more than 10% of them singletons; the top ten hold about 2.6%. The sample in question was PBMCs from the stem cell graft donor, obtained from the stem cell graft. The origin of the receptors is a human donor who donated a stem cell graft to a child with acute lymphoblastic leukemia.

Many counts were recorded for this clonotype. The chain joins TRBV29-1 to TRBJ2-7, with 7 bases matching TRBD2. V dropped 6 bases and J dropped 2; count of bases not matched to a gene: 13. This CDR3 region has 15 residues. Germline-derived CDR1 and CDR2 are SQVTM and ANQGSEA. The chain's CDR3 is CSVPSPAGDPYEQYF. CDR3 nucleotide sequence: TGCAGCGTCCCTTCCCCGGCGGGAGACCCCTACGAGCAGTACTTC.

The table lists this clonotype with many counts. V usage is TRBV10-3 and J usage is TRBJ2-3; D may be TRBD2 (6 bases). CDR1 and CDR2 from the germline V gene are ENHRY and SYGVKD. The CDR3 contains 16 residues. Between the trimmed V and J ends, which lost 0 bases and 1 base, there was a span of 11 bases. CDR3 sequence: CAISESSGRGTDTQYF. The CDR3 DNA follows: TGTGCCATCAGTGAGTCTAGCGGCAGGGGCACAGATACGCAGTATTTT.

Comment on this clonotype: A read error is possible here, since a much larger clone lies one base away. The chain uses TRBV20-1 and TRBJ2-7; 7 positions match TRBD1. CDR3 length: 12 residues. Trimming at V came to 4 bases and at J to 2 bases, leaving 2 bases not matched to a gene. The germline V gene has CDR1 DFQATT and CDR2 SNEGSKA (reference sequence). CDR3 coding DNA: TGCAGTGCTATTACAGGGGCCTACGAGCAGTACTTC. Protein product: CSAITGAYEQYF.

This clonotype was recorded at least ten times. The CDR3 spells CASSSIQGYGEQYF. Here the CDR3 DNA reads TGTGCCAGCAGTTCGATACAGGGGTACGGCGAGCAGTACTTC. The gene calls are TRBV28 and TRBJ2-7; 7 bases fit TRBD1. The length of the CDR3 is 14 residues. After removal of 4 bases from V and 6 bases from J, the junction contained 9 bases not matched to a gene. From germline, CDR1 is MDHEN and CDR2 SYDVKM.

This clonotype was seen ten or more times. The V gene is TRBV21-1, the J gene TRBJ1-4; the table gives TRBD1 as D, unverified against the DNA. TRBV21-1 is shown as a pseudogene. CDR3 length equals 16 residues. The CDR3 DNA is TGTGCCAGCAGCAAAGTCGGTCGGACAGGGAACGAAAAACTGTTTTTT. Residues: CASSKVGRTGNEKLFF.

This clonotype was seen more than once but under ten times. The chain is built from TRBV25-1 and TRBJ2-5, with a possible D match to TRBD2 (5 bases). V was trimmed by 8 bases and J by 6 bases, leaving 13 bases between them. CDR1 is MGHDK, CDR2 SYGVNS, per germline. This CDR3 spans 12 amino acids. The CDR3 DNA reads as TGTGCCAGCGGGTCGGGGATGAAGACCCAGTACTTC. As protein: CASGSGMKTQYF.

This clonotype was seen many times. The chain joins TRBV27 to TRBJ2-7; D remains ambiguous. CDR1 is MNHEY, CDR2 SMNVEV, per germline (reference sequence). The V end lost 3 bases, the J end lost 2 bases, and 14 bases lay between the germline ends. CDR3 size: 15 residues. The CDR3 region is CASSFKVTAAYEQYF. The CDR3 coding sequence is TGTGCCAGCAGTTTTAAGGTGACTGCAGCCTACGAGCAGTACTTC.

In its sample, this clonotype was seen many times. The rearrangement links TRBV5-1 to TRBJ1-2; D is possibly TRBD1 (6 bases). Germline V lookup: CDR1 SGHRS, CDR2 YFSETQ. The ends were cut back, 0 bases at V and 2 bases at J, with 8 bases in the middle. The CDR3 length is 14 residues. In DNA form, the CDR3 reads TGCGCCAGCAGCTTGGAGCAGGGGAACTATGGCTACACCTTC. Protein sequence: CASSLEQGNYGYTF. Using reference TRBV5-1 and TRBJ1-2 for the parts outside the CDR3, the full variable domain is KAGVTQTPRYLIKTRGQQVTLSCSPISGHRSVSWYQQTPGQGLQFLFEYFSETQRNKGNFPGRFSGRQFSNSRSEMNVSTLELGDSALYLCASSLEQGNYGYTFGSGTRLTVV.

This clonotype has a count of ten or more. The rearrangement joins TRBV5-1 to TRBJ1-2, with D unclear. Germline V gene sequence: CDR1 SGHRS, CDR2 YFSETQ. Trimming pared 0 bases from V and 4 bases from J, leaving 7 bases between. The CDR3 has 13 residues. CDR3 nucleotide sequence: TGCGCCAGCAGCTTGGACAGAACCTATGGCTACACCTTC. Its protein product is CASSLDRTYGYTF.

This clonotype came up many times. The chain recombines TRBV5-1 with TRBJ2-3; 9 bases are shared with TRBD1. This CDR3 comprises 15 residues. V lost 0 bases and J lost 4; bases outside the gene matches: 3. Germline V gene data show CDR1 as SGHRS and CDR2 as YFSETQ. This CDR3 reads CASSLDRGLSDTQYF. The CDR3, as DNA: TGCGCCAGCAGCTTGGACAGGGGGCTCTCAGATACGCAGTATTTT.

This clonotype was seen repeatedly, ten times or more. CDR3 protein: CASSEIGRYGTDTQYF. DNA for the CDR3: TGTGCCAGCAGTGAAATAGGCCGGTACGGCACAGATACGCAGTATTTT. The chain joins TRBV6-1 to TRBJ2-3; no reliable D call. Germline lookup yields CDR1 MNHNS and CDR2 SASEGT. The CDR3 has 16 amino acids. Trimming shortened V by 2 bases and J by 1 base, and 13 bases separated the two germline ends.

This clonotype was picked up many times. The chain uses TRBV11-2 and TRBJ2-3; 7 positions agree with TRBD1. The CDR3 runs 14 residues. J lost 4 bases, V lost 4 bases, and 5 bases had no gene match. In germline, CDR1 is SGHAT, CDR2 FQNNGV. CDR3 residues: CASSSGQRSDTQYF. In nucleotides, the CDR3 is TGTGCCAGCAGCTCGGGACAGAGGTCAGATACGCAGTATTTT.

The chain is built from TRBV7-9 and TRBJ2-3; 10 nucleotides align to TRBD1. V lost 5 bases to trimming and J lost 7 bases; unmatched junction nucleotides: 9. This CDR3 comprises 15 residues. Germline assignment: CDR1 SEHNR and CDR2 FQNEAQ (reference sequence). CDR3 sequence reads: CASSAAGQGRNTQYF. DNA for the CDR3: TGTGCCAGCAGCGCGGCGGGACAGGGGAGAAATACGCAGTATTTT.

In this sample, this clonotype turned up many times. The chain uses TRBV27 and TRBJ2-7; 8 nucleotides align to TRBD1. With V trimmed by 4 bases and J by 4 bases, 9 bases remained unmatched. This CDR3 is built from 15 residues. Germline V gene sequence: CDR1 MNHEY, CDR2 SMNVEV (reference sequence). CDR3 sequence reads: CASSSLGTGFYEQYF. CDR3 sequence (DNA): TGTGCCAGCAGTTCCCTGGGGACAGGATTTTACGAGCAGTACTTC.

This clonotype was seen ten or more times. The chain is built from TRBV5-1 and TRBJ1-1; 9 positions match TRBD1. Looked up from germline, CDR1 is SGHRS and CDR2 is YFSETQ. Unmatched junction bases numbered 5, after V lost 4 bases and J lost 4 bases. This CDR3 is built from 14 residues. The CDR3 loop is CASSATGGSTEAFF. CDR3 DNA: TGCGCCAGCAGCGCGACAGGGGGAAGCACTGAAGCTTTCTTT.

This clonotype was recorded many times. The rearrangement joins TRBV6-5 to TRBJ1-1; no firm D call. The CDR3 covers 14 residues. The V end was cut by 0 bases, the J end by 1 base, with 6 bases between. Germline V CDR1 and CDR2: MNHEY, SVGAGI. Written as DNA, the CDR3 is TGTGCCAGCAGTTACTCGGCAGCGAACACTGAAGCTTTCTTT. Translating it yields CASSYSAANTEAFF.

This clonotype has at least ten counts. The gene calls are TRBV12-3 or TRBV12-4 and TRBJ2-3, with 8 bases fitting TRBD2. This CDR3 comprises 16 residues. Trimming took 2 bases from V and 6 from J; bases not matched to a gene: 10. The CDR3 DNA is TGTGCCAGCAGTTTAACACTAGCGGCCCTGGGGGATACGCAGTATTTT. This encodes CASSLTLAALGDTQYF.

The sample holds many counts of this clonotype. This chain connects TRBV10-2 to TRBJ2-7, with D perhaps TRBD2 (6 bases). With 2 bases removed from V and 1 base from J, the gap between germline ends came to 15 bases. The CDR3 runs to 16 residues. Germline values: CDR1 WSHSY, CDR2 SAAADI. The CDR3 reads CASSEGLLGGSYEQYF. The CDR3 nucleotides are TGCGCCAGCAGTGAGGGGTTATTGGGGGGATCCTACGAGCAGTACTTC.

The chain recombines TRBV18 with TRBJ1-2; D unclear. With 2 bases removed from V and 0 bases from J, the gap between germline ends came to 10 bases. The CDR3 sequence is 15 residues long. Germline V lookup: CDR1 KGHSH, CDR2 LQKENI. Here the CDR3 DNA reads TGTGCCAGCTCACCATCCTCAACCCCTAACTATGGCTACACCTTC. Translation: CASSPSSTPNYGYTF.

In its sample, this clonotype was seen many times. This sequence joins TRBV6-6 and TRBJ2-7; TRBD1 matches 8 bases. The germline V gene encodes CDR1 MNHNY and CDR2 SVGAGI (reference sequence). This CDR3 spans 13 amino acids. The ends lost 5 bases at V and 7 bases at J; junction bases unmatched: 7. CDR3 sequence (DNA): TGTGCCAGCAGTCATGGACAGGGTAGAGAGCAGTACTTC. Residues: CASSHGQGREQYF.

In this sample, this clonotype turned up many times. The V gene is TRBV11-2, the J gene TRBJ2-1; D assignment may be TRBD1 or TRBD2 (7 bases each). The CDR3 consists of 12 residues. CDR1 SGHAT and CDR2 FQNNGV come from the germline V gene. V dropped 6 bases and J dropped 9 bases, with 12 bases sitting between them. The CDR3 spells CASRSGGVEQFF. The CDR3 DNA reads TGTGCCAGCAGGTCAGGGGGGGTTGAGCAGTTCTTC.

This clonotype came up many times. The chain links TRBV7-2 to TRBJ2-6, with a weak D call TRBD1 (6 bases). V was cut by 5 bases and J by 0 bases, with 14 bases left in between. The germline CDR1 and CDR2 sequences are SGHTA and FQGNSA. The CDR3 totals 17 residues. The CDR3 region has the DNA TGTGCCAGCAGCGCCCCGGGACACTTCTCTGGGGCCAACGTCCTGACTTTC. Its translation: CASSAPGHFSGANVLTF.

There are many counts of this clonotype. The rearrangement links TRBV5-1 to TRBJ2-2; D call uncertain. Germline CDR1 reads SGHRS; CDR2 reads YFSETQ. The V end was cut by 5 bases, the J end by 4 bases, with 15 bases between. The CDR3 spans 15 residues. The CDR3 spells CASRPVGRSTGELFF. For the CDR3, the DNA is TGCGCCAGCAGACCGGTGGGTCGGAGCACCGGGGAGCTGTTTTTT.

This clonotype was observed many times. The chain uses TRBV7-8 and TRBJ1-1; weak D call: TRBD1 (6 bases). Germline loops: CDR1 SGHVS, CDR2 FQNEAQ. CDR3 size: 18 residues. V was trimmed by 1 base and J by 0 bases, leaving 18 bases between them. The CDR3 sequence is CASSLGRWGRPLNTEAFF. DNA for the CDR3: TGTGCCAGCAGCTTAGGGCGGTGGGGGCGGCCTCTGAACACTGAAGCTTTCTTT. Full variable domain (remainder filled in from reference TRBV7-8 and TRBJ1-1): GAGVSQSPRYKVAKRGQDVALRCDPISGHVSLFWYQQALGQGPEFLTYFQNEAQLDKSGLPSDRFFAERPEGSVSTLKIQRTQQEDSAVYLCASSLGRWGRPLNTEAFFGQGTRLTVV.

This clonotype was seen repeatedly, ten times or more. The chain combines TRBV3-1 with TRBJ1-1; TRBD1 might be the D (6 bases). V was trimmed by 4 bases and J by 1 base, leaving 13 bases between them. Per germline, CDR1 LGHDT and CDR2 YNNKEL (reference sequence). The CDR3 spans 15 residues. The CDR3 sequence: CASSLQRGQNTEAFF. The CDR3 nucleotides read TGTGCCAGCAGCCTACAAAGGGGACAGAACACTGAAGCTTTCTTT. The variable domain in full, completed from reference TRBV3-1 and TRBJ1-1, reads DTAVSQTPKYLVTQMGNDKSIKCEQNLGHDTMYWYKQDSKKFLKIMFSYNNKELIINETVPNRFSPKSPDKAHLNLHINSLELGDSAVYFCASSLQRGQNTEAFFGQGTRLTVV.

This clonotype was seen at least ten times. The chain has TRBV20-1 and TRBJ2-7; 8 bases agree with TRBD2. The germline V gene has CDR1 DFQATT and CDR2 SNEGSKA (reference sequence). V was pared by 0 bases and J by 6 bases, with 7 bases of the junction left unmatched. The CDR3 runs 14 residues. The CDR3 nucleotides are TGCAGTGCTAGAGATAACAGGCGGGAGGTCGAGCAGTACTTC. Protein product: CSARDNRREVEQYF.